This TCR beta chain was identified in a study of graft-versus-host responses after intestinal transplantation. Study-level information: After anti-thymocyte globulin induction, recipients took tacrolimus and steroids for three to four years.

Sequencing used immunoSEQ multiplex PCR; TCRdb keeps in-frame clones, though not all of them. Of 15,000 to 20,000 clones in the sample, around nine tenths were seen once. Notes on this clone: Its antigen is still unknown.

Overall study results and limits: In recipient marrow, GvH clones were found, and some appeared first in ileum or blood. Association was observed between peak circulating GvH clone levels and early post-transplant HvG declines.

Trimming left V 4 bases short and J 3 bases short, with 10 bases between. Germline V gives CDR1 MDHEN, CDR2 SYDVKM. CDR3 length: 14 amino acids. The rearrangement joins TRBV28 to TRBJ2-1; the D gene could be TRBD1 or TRBD2 (5 bases each). The sample in question was PBMCs, obtained roughly 390 days after transplant. The sequence came from a human patient who received an intestinal transplant, so some T cells may come from the graft donor. This CDR3 is CASSYGGVYNEQFF. In DNA, the CDR3 is TGTGCCAGCAGTTATGGGGGAGTCTACAATGAGCAGTTCTTC.